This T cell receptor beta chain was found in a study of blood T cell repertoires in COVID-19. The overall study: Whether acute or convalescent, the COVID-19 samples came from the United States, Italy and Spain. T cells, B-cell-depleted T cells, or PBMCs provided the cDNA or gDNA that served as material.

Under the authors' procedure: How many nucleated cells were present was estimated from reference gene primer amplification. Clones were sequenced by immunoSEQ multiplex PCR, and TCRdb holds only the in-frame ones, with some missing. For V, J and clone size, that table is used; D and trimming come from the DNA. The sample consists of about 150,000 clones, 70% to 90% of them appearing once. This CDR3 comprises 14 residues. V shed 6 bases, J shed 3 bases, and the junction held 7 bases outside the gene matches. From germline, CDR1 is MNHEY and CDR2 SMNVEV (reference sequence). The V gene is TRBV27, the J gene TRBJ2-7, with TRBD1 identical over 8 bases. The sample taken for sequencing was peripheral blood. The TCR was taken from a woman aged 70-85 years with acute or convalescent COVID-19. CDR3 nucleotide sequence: TGTGCCAGCAGGCGCACCGGGACAGGCTACGAGCAGTACTTC. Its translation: CASRRTGTGYEQYF.